This T cell receptor beta chain emerged from a study of blood T cells in healthy people across ages (dated by TCRdb to between 2014 and 2016). Study-level background: In model experiments, template switching captured roughly one uniquely barcoded TCR beta cDNA molecule for every two T cells. Using the same blood draw, the study looked at two additional independent replicas of 1 million unique cDNA reads for two donors, one aged 18 to 30 and the other aged 80 or older. Donors were grouped into four age groups: young (average approximately 16 years), middle-aged (about 38), aged (roughly 62) and long-lived (82). To avoid experimental bias, donors of different ages were randomly spread across the sequencing lanes. To track age-related changes in TCR beta repertoire diversity, the study relied on deep sequencing normalized with unique cDNA molecular identifiers.

Remarks on this clonotype: No antigen is known for it. This may arise from a read error, as a much more abundant clone is one base away.

Receptor libraries were prepared by 5' RACE. TCRdb records Illumina HiSeq 2500 as the sequencer. A second about 7 to 12 cycle PCR used a sample-barcoded 5' primer and a J-beta primer mix. Each TCR beta cDNA molecule received a unique molecular identifier from a template-switch 5' adaptor carrying 12 random nucleotides. At least 3 million CDR3-containing paired-end reads were obtained from each sample. First-strand cDNA synthesis was performed from all RNA using the Mint cDNA synthesis kit, with priming by a TRBC-specific oligonucleotide. Following uracil-DNA glycosylase treatment, a first 18-cycle PCR with universal primers M1SS and BC2_uni_R was performed on all cDNA. The paper's processing steps were these. For normalization, 1 million high-quality reads, each with a distinct molecular identifier, were randomly selected from each sample. Reads with shared molecular identifiers were discarded instead of being binned into consensus sequences. MiTCR, run with a Q25 quality threshold and the strictest error-elimination algorithm, handled CDR3 identification, clonotype clustering and error correction. A nonparametric unseen species model using Euler transformation provided a lower-bound estimate of total TCR beta diversity. The public reads were reanalyzed by TCRdb: fastp trimming at Q25, MiXCR alignment, in-frame beta chains only. Identical CDR3 proteins give one entry, which carries the most common genes and DNA. The V and J calls were not made by the authors but by TCRdb's processing. The sample data list about 1.8 million distinct CDR3 sequences, and roughly 50% of these were observed just once. The ten largest clones add up to approximately 2.1% of the sample.

Spanning cysteine to phenylalanine, the CDR3 consists of 17 amino acids. The read is trimmed to its CDR3 DNA, 51 bases read in frame from base 1. Sequences SGHVS (CDR1) and FQNEAQ (CDR2) are obtained from the germline V gene. On the study overall, not on this receptor specifically: Conclusive comparison of naive and antigen-experienced compartments was prevented by the profiling of bulk unsorted PBMCs. Compared with the aged group, the long-lived group had more naive CD4+ T cells, fewer expanded clones and increased TCR diversity, a pattern suggesting age selection. Because the CMV infection status of the donors was unknown, age-related changes in expanded clonotypes may potentially have been confounded. As age increased, observed TCR beta diversity per million T cells dropped in a roughly linear way, and a significant reduction was already evident by age 40. There was a strong correlation between observed TCR beta diversity and the percentage of naive T cells measured by flow cytometry. Total diversity estimates from one million sequenced T cells were considered lower bounds and underestimates.

Donors were 35 to 40 systemically healthy Caucasian individuals from Russia aged roughly 6 to 95 years. Approximately 9.3 milliliters of peripheral blood were drawn from each donor into EDTA-treated Vacutainer tubes. PBMCs were isolated by Ficoll-Paque density-gradient centrifugation, with at least 7 million obtained per sample. Total RNA, at least 6 micrograms per sample, was extracted from PBMCs with Trizol reagent. Naive CD45RAhigh/CD27high T cell percentages were measured by flow cytometry on a PBMC aliquot from every donor. The receptor's source is a woman aged 35 to 49 in good health. The sequenced sample consisted of blood. The V and J genes are TRBV7-8 and TRBJ2-6; the D region is possibly TRBD1 or TRBD2, each matching across 6 bases. This receptor has the CDR3 CASSLMPPGAGANVLIF. The nucleotide sequence is given as TGTGCCAGCAGCTTAATGCCCCCGGGGGCTGGGGCCAACGTCCTGATTTTC.